This TCR beta chain was identified during a study of early T cells in non-severe SARS-CoV-2 infection. About the study: The input, bulk RNA from unsorted whole blood, was sequenced, and chains were unpaired. General observations from the study: Matching results from VDJdb favored anti-spike CD8 responses, leaving private and CD4 specificities undetected.

Unique molecular identifier tags were affixed to discrete cDNA molecules. TCRdb re-analysed the 5' RACE reads in MiXCR, keeping a single row per CDR3 protein. This sample carries tens of thousands of distinct CDR3 sequences, about 4.6% of them seen once, and the ten largest clones take 9% to 13%. In its sample, this clonotype is medium-sized. Its antigen is not known. The CDR3 sequence is 12 residues long. V lost 5 bases and J lost 10; bases outside the gene matches: 5. The germline V gene has CDR1 LGHDT and CDR2 YNNKEL (reference sequence). The receptor comes from an adult who was a healthcare worker with PCR-confirmed SARS-CoV-2 infection or an uninfected control (not recorded which). The chain joins TRBV3-1 to TRBJ1-3, with TRBD1 identical over 7 bases. Material: whole blood. The CDR3 DNA sequence: TGTGCCAGCAGCAGAGACAGGGAGACCATATATTTT. This sequence encodes CASSRDRETIYF.